A selection of T cell receptor beta chains follows, all from one sample in a study of control samples from healthy donors and cancer patients. Assay used: immunoSEQ multiplex PCR; TCRdb lists only in-frame clones, some missing. The top ten clones hold 3% of a sample with roughly 95,000 clones, more than 90% of them seen once. The sample was blood. These receptors all come from a human donor in good health. The donor label of this sample is uncertain. The CDR3 runs from the conserved cysteine through the conserved F or W. The D gene is left open where the match is weak. A clone size is listed for some rows: how often the clone was seen (once, few, many), or a class if it is expanded.

V gene,D gene,clone size,J gene,CDR3 DNA,CDR3 protein
TRBV10-3,-,-,TRBJ1-4,TGTGCCATCAGAGGGGCCTATAATGAAAAACTGTTTTTT,CAIRGAYNEKLFF
TRBV19,TRBD1,-,TRBJ2-2,TGTGCCAGTAGTATTTATATGGGGACAGGGGAGGCCGGGGAGCTGTTTTTT,CASSIYMGTGEAGELFF
TRBV15,TRBD1,-,TRBJ1-5,TGTGCCACCAGCAGAGATCGGGGGACAGGACTCAATCAGCCCCAGCATTTT,CATSRDRGTGLNQPQHF
TRBV5-6,-,-,TRBJ1-1,TGTGCCAGCAGCTCACCTGGGTGGGGGAACACTGAAGCTTTCTTT,CASSSPGWGNTEAFF
TRBV7-9,-,-,TRBJ2-6,TGTGCCAGCGTCAGAGACAGGACCCCCTCTGGGGCCAACGTCCTGACTTTC,CASVRDRTPSGANVLTF
TRBV6-5,-,-,TRBJ1-2,TGTGCCAGTCAACTCCAGGGGACGGGGTATGGCTACACCTTC,CASQLQGTGYGYTF
TRBV19,-,-,TRBJ1-4,TGTGCCAGTAGTATAGCCGGTGAAAAACTGTTTTTT,CASSIAGEKLFF
TRBV2,-,-,TRBJ1-2,TGTGCCAGCAGACCGGAAGGACAATTCAAACAAGGCTACACCTTC,CASRPEGQFKQGYTF
TRBV19,TRBD1,-,TRBJ1-1,TGTGCCAGTAGTAGCTCCGGGACAGGGTCACCAAACACTGAAGCTTTCTTT,CASSSSGTGSPNTEAFF
TRBV30,TRBD2,-,TRBJ2-1,TGTGCCTCCACAACTGAGCGGGGGTACAATGAGCAGTTCTTC,CASTTERGYNEQFF
TRBV5-4,-,-,TRBJ1-6,TGTGCCAGCAGCTTGCGTGATGGGGGGCCGGTTTCACCCCTCCACTTT,CASSLRDGGPVSPLHF
TRBV12-5,TRBD1,-,TRBJ2-1,TGTGCTAGTGGTTTGGTAGCAGGGGGCTCCTACAATGAGCAGTTCTTC,CASGLVAGGSYNEQFF
TRBV7-3,-,-,TRBJ1-1,TGTGCCAGCAGCCCACAGGGTGGAAGCACTGAAGCTTTCTTT,CASSPQGGSTEAFF
TRBV7-2,-,-,TRBJ1-4,TGTGCCAGCAGCTTAGATGGACTAGATGAAAAACTGTTTTTT,CASSLDGLDEKLFF
TRBV20-1,-,-,TRBJ1-2,TGCAGTGCACTAGTCTACTATGGCTACACCTTC,CSALVYYGYTF
TRBV7-2,-,-,TRBJ2-7,TGTGCCAGCAGCTTAGCCGACAGAAGCTACGAGCAGTACTTC,CASSLADRSYEQYF
TRBV2,TRBD1,-,TRBJ1-2,TGTGCCAGCAGTGAAGTGTGGACAGGGTTTTATGGCTACACCTTC,CASSEVWTGFYGYTF
TRBV24-1,-,-,TRBJ1-1,TGTGCCACCAGTGACAGTAACACTGAAGCTTTCTTT,CATSDSNTEAFF
TRBV5-1,-,-,TRBJ1-4,TGCGCCAGCAGCTTAACAGGGTTTAATGAAAAACTGTTTTTT,CASSLTGFNEKLFF
TRBV6-1,TRBD1,once,TRBJ1-3,TGTGCCAGCAGTGAGGGACAGGGGTCGGACACCATATATTTT,CASSEGQGSDTIYF
TRBV19,-,-,TRBJ1-1,TGTGCCAGTAGTATAGGAAACGAGTTCACTGAAGCTTTCTTT,CASSIGNEFTEAFF
TRBV9,-,-,TRBJ1-1,TGTGCCAGCAGCGTAGGGGGGACGGTGAACACTGAAGCTTTCTTT,CASSVGGTVNTEAFF
TRBV10-3,-,-,TRBJ1-3,TGTGCCATCAGTAAAAACCCAGGACGGGACTCTGGAAACACCATATATTTT,CAISKNPGRDSGNTIYF
TRBV10-2,-,-,TRBJ1-3,TGCGCCAGCAGTGAAATGGCAGCTGGAAACACCATATATTTT,CASSEMAAGNTIYF
TRBV19,TRBD1,-,TRBJ1-6,TGTGCCAGTAGTGACGGACAGGGTTATTCACCCCTCCACTTT,CASSDGQGYSPLHF
TRBV7-2,-,-,TRBJ1-2,TGTGCCAGCAGCTTAGAGGGGGACCCTGGCTATGGCTACACCTTC,CASSLEGDPGYGYTF
TRBV19,-,-,TRBJ1-1,TGTGCCAGTAGTGCCGGGGTGTACACTGAAGCTTTCTTT,CASSAGVYTEAFF
TRBV5-1,TRBD2,-,TRBJ2-1,TGCGCCAGCGGCACACTAGCGGGAGACTACAATGAGCAGTTCTTC,CASGTLAGDYNEQFF
TRBV6-2/TRBV6-3,-,once,TRBJ1-2,TGTGCCAGCAGTTACTCCTTAAACAGAAATTTCTATGGCTACACCTTC,CASSYSLNRNFYGYTF
TRBV7-8,-,-,TRBJ1-4,TGTGCCAGCAGCTTTGATGAAGGGCTGGGGGAAAAACTGTTTTTT,CASSFDEGLGEKLFF
TRBV4-2,-,-,TRBJ2-2,TGTGCCAGCAGCCAAGATGACGGTAGTACCTGGGAGCTGTTTTTT,CASSQDDGSTWELFF
TRBV11-2,-,-,TRBJ1-3,TGTGCCAGCAGCTTAGCTGTCATTGGGGGAAACACCATATATTTT,CASSLAVIGGNTIYF
TRBV19,-,-,TRBJ1-6,TGTGCCAGTAGTACAGACAGGAACAATTCACCCCTCCACTTT,CASSTDRNNSPLHF
TRBV9,-,few,TRBJ2-1,TGTGCCAGCAGCGGCCTGGTCGGGCCCTACAATGAGCAGTTCTTC,CASSGLVGPYNEQFF
TRBV27,TRBD1,-,TRBJ1-1,TGTGCCAGCAGTTTAGGACAGGGGTGGGACACTGAAGCTTTCTTT,CASSLGQGWDTEAFF
TRBV19,-,-,TRBJ1-6,TGTGCCAGTAATCCCATGCCCAGGGTCGGTTCACCCCTCCACTTT,CASNPMPRVGSPLHF
TRBV10-3,TRBD2,-,TRBJ2-3,TGTGCCATCAGTGAGTCGGGCGGGGGGACAGATACGCAGTATTTT,CAISESGGGTDTQYF
TRBV3-1/TRBV3-2,-,few,TRBJ1-1,TGTGCCAGCAGCCAAGTTGGCAGAGGGGTCACTGAAGCTTTCTTT,CASSQVGRGVTEAFF